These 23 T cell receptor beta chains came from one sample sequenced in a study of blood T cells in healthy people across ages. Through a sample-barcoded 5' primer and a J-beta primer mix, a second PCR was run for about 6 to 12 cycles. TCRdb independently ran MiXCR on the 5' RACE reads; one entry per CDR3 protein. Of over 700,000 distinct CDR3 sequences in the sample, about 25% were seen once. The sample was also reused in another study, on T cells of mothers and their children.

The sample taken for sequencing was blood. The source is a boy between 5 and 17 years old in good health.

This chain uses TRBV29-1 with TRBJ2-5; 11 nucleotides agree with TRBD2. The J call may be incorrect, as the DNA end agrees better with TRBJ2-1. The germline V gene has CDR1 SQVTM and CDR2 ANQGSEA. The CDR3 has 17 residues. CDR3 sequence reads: CSVSPRDLAGGNNEQFF. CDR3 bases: TGCAGCGTTTCCCCCAGAGACCTAGCGGGGGGTAACAATGAGCAGTTCTTC.

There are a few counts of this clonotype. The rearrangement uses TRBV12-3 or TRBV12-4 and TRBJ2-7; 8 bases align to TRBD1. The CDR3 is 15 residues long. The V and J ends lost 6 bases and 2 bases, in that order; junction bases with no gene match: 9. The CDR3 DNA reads TGTGCCAGCAGCCCACCCGACAGGGGAGCCTACGAGCAGTACTTC. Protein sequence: CASSPPDRGAYEQYF.

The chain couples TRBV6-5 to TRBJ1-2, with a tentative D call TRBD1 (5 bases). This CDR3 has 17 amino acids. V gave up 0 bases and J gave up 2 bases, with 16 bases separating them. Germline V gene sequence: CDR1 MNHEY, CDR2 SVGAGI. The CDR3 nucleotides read TGTGCCAGCAGTTACTCGCTATTCGACAGACCCAACTATGGCTACACCTTC. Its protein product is CASSYSLFDRPNYGYTF.

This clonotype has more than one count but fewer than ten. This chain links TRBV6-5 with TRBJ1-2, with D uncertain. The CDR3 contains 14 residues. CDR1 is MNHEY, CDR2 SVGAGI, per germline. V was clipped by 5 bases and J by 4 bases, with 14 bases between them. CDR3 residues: CASSHLDPGYGYTF. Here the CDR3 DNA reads TGTGCCAGCAGTCACCTCGATCCCGGCTATGGCTACACCTTC.

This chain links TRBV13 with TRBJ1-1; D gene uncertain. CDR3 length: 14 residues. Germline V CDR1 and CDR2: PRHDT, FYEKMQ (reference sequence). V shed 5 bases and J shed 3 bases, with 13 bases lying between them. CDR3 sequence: CASSTPDGHTEAFF. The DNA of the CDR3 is TGTGCCAGCAGCACCCCGGACGGGCACACTGAAGCTTTCTTT.

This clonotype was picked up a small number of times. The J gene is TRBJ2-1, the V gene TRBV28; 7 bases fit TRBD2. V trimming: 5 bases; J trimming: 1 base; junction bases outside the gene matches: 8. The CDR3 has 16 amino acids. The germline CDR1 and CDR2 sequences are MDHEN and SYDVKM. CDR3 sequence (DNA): TGTGCCAGCAGTGCCCCCGGGAGGATTTCCTACAATGAGCAGTTCTTC. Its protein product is CASSAPGRISYNEQFF.

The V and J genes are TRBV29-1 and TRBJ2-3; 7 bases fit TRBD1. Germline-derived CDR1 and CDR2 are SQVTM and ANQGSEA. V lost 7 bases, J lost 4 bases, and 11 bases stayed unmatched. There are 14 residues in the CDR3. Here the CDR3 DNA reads TGCAGCGGTTTAAGGGGGCTTGAGGCAGATACGCAGTATTTT. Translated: CSGLRGLEADTQYF.

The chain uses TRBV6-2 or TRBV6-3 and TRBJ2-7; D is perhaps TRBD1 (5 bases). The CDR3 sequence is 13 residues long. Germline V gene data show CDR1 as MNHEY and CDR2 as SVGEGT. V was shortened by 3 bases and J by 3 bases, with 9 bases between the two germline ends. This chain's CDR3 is CASSYKGFYEQYF. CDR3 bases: TGTGCCAGCAGTTATAAGGGGTTCTACGAGCAGTACTTC.

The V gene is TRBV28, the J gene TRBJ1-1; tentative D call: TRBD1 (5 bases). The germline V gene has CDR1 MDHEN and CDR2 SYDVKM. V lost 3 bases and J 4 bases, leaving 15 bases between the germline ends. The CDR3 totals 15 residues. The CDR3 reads CASSLISGVGTEAFF. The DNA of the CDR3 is TGTGCCAGCAGTTTGATCTCGGGGGTCGGCACTGAAGCTTTCTTT. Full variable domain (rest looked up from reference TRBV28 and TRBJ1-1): DVKVTQSSRYLVKRTGEKVFLECVQDMDHENMFWYRQDPGLGLRLIYFSYDVKMKEKGDIPEGYSVSREKKERFSLILESASTNQTSMYLCASSLISGVGTEAFFGQGTRLTVV.

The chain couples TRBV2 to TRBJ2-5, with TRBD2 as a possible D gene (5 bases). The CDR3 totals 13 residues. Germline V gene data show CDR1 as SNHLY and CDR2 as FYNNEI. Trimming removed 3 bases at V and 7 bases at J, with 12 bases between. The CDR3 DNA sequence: TGTGCCAGCAGTGAGTCGGGGTCTGGGACCCAGTACTTC. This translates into CASSESGSGTQYF. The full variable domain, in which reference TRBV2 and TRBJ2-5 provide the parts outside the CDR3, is EPEVTQTPSHQVTQMGQEVILRCVPISNHLYFYWYRQILGQKVEFLVSFYNNEISEKSEIFDDQFSVERPDGSNFTLKIRSTKLEDSAMYFCASSESGSGTQYFGPGTRLLVL.

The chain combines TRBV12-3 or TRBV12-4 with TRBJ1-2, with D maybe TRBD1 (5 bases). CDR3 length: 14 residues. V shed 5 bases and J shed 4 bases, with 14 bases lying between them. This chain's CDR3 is CASSNRQTAYGYTF. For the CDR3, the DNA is TGTGCCAGCAGTAACCGACAGACTGCCTATGGCTACACCTTC.

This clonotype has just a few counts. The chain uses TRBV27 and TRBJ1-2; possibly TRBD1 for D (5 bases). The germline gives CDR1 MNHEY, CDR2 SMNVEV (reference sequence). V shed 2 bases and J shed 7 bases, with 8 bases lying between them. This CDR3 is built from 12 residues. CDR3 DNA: TGTGCCAGCAGTTTACGGGGGGTTGGCTACACCTTC. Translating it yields CASSLRGVGYTF.

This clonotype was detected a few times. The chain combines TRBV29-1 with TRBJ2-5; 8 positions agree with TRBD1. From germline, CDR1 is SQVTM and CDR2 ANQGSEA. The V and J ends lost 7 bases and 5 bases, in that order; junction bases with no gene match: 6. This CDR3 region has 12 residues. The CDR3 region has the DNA TGCAGCGCACGGGACAGGTGGGAGACCCAGTACTTC. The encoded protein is CSARDRWETQYF.

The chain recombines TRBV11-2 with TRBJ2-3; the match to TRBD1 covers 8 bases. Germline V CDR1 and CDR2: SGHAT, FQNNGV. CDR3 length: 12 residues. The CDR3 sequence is CVTDRVGDTQYF. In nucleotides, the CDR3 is TGTGTTACGGACAGGGTAGGAGATACGCAGTATTTT.

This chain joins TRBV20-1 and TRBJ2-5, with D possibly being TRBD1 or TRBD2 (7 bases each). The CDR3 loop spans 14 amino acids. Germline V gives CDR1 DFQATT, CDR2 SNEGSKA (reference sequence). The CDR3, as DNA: TGCAGCGCCAGGGGGGGAACCCTGCGAGAGACCCAGTACTTC. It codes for CSARGGTLRETQYF.

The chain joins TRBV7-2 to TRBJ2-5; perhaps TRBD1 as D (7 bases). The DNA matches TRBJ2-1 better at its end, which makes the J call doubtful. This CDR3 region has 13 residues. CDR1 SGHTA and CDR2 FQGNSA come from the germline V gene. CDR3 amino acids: CASAARGVDEQFF. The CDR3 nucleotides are TGTGCCAGCGCTGCCAGGGGGGTGGATGAGCAGTTCTTC.

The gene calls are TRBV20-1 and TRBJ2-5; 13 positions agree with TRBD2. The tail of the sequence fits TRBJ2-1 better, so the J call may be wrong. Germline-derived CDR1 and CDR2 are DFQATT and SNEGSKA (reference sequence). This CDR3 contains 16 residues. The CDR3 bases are TGCAGCTTAGAGGGACTAGCGGGAATTACCTACAATGAGCAGTTCTTC. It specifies CSLEGLAGITYNEQFF.

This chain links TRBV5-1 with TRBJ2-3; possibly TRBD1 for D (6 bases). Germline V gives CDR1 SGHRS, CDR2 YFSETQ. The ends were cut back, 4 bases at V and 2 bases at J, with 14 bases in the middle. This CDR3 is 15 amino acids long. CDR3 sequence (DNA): TGCGCCAGCAGCCACCCGGGACAAAACACAGATACGCAGTATTTT. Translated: CASSHPGQNTDTQYF.

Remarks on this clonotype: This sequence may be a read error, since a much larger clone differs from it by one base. DNA of the CDR3: TGTGCCAGCAGCTGGGACAACTCCTACGAGCAGTACTTC. Its protein product is CASSWDNSYEQYF. The chain is built from TRBV9 and TRBJ2-7; D might be TRBD1 (6 bases). The V gene's germline CDR1 is SGDLS and CDR2 YYNGEE. V was clipped by 4 bases and J by 0 bases, with 8 bases between them. CDR3 size: 13 residues.

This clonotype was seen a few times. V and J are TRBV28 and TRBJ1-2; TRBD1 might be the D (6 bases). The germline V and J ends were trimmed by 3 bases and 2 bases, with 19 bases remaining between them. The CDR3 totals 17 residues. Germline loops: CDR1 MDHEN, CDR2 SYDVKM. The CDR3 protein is CASSLPYIRQGNYGYTF. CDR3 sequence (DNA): TGTGCCAGCAGTTTGCCCTACATTAGGCAGGGGAACTATGGCTACACCTTC.

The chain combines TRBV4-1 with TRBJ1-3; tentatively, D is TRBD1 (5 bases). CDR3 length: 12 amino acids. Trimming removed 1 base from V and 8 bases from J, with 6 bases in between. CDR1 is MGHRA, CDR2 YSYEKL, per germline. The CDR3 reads CASSQVGDTIYF. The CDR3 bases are TGCGCCAGCAGCCAAGTGGGGGACACCATATATTTT.

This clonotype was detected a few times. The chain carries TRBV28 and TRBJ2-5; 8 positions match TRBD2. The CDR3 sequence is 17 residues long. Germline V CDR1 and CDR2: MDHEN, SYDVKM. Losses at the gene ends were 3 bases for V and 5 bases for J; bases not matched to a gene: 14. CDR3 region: CASSLGLAVREGETQYF. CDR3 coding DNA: TGTGCCAGCAGTTTGGGGCTAGCGGTCCGGGAGGGGGAGACCCAGTACTTC. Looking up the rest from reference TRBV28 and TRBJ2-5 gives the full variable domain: DVKVTQSSRYLVKRTGEKVFLECVQDMDHENMFWYRQDPGLGLRLIYFSYDVKMKEKGDIPEGYSVSREKKERFSLILESASTNQTSMYLCASSLGLAVREGETQYFGPGTRLLVL.

The CDR3 DNA is TGCAGCGTTGAAGTGCAGCGGGGGGCATCGTTGATTAGCATTCAGTACTTC. Its protein is CSVEVQRGASLISIQYF. The chain employs TRBV29-1 and TRBJ2-4; 9 nucleotides agree with TRBD2. CDR1 is SQVTM, CDR2 ANQGSEA, per germline. The CDR3 spans 17 residues. J lost 9 bases, V lost 1 base, and 16 bases had no gene match.